This TCR beta chain was recovered during a study of beta chain features in type 1 diabetes. CDR3 size: 18 residues. CDR1 and CDR2 (germline): SEHNR, FQNEAQ (reference sequence). J lost 4 bases, V lost 1 base, and 8 bases had no gene match. The investigators reverse transcribed all of the isolated RNA, so they sequenced expressed TCRB transcripts. Repertoires were generated with immunoSEQ multiplex PCR, while TCRdb's copy carries only in-frame clones and drops some. The sample yields hundreds of thousands of clones, about 16% seen once. This chain links TRBV7-9 with TRBJ2-6; 9 bases are shared with TRBD1. This clonotype was sampled from a man younger than 35 in good health. Sequencing was done on a sample of naive CD4+ T cells from blood. CDR3: CASSLGDRDSPGANVLTF. The CDR3 nucleotides read TGTGCCAGCAGCTTAGGGGACAGGGACTCGCCGGGGGCCAACGTCCTGACTTTC.